These 20 T cell receptor beta chains originate from one sample sequenced in a study of blood T cell repertoires in COVID-19. Method: immunoSEQ multiplex PCR; TCRdb's copy keeps in-frame clones and lacks some. The sample contains under 250,000 clones, roughly 88% of which appear only once. The sample was peripheral blood. The receptors shown here come from a man aged 45-65 years with active or convalescent COVID-19.

Concerning this clone: Other nucleotide sequences in the sample specify the same CDR3. This chain's CDR3 is CASSPTGGFYNEQFF. The DNA of the CDR3 is TGTGCCAGCAGTCCTACAGGGGGCTTCTACAATGAGCAGTTCTTC. The rearrangement uses TRBV7-3 and TRBJ2-1; TRBD1 matches 9 bases. Germline trimming cut 6 bases from V and 3 bases from J; bases unmatched to any gene: 6. CDR3 length equals 15 residues. Germline V gene lookup returns CDR1 SGHTA and CDR2 FQGTGA.

The chain recombines TRBV9 with TRBJ2-1, with 9 bases that match TRBD2. Germline V gene lookup returns CDR1 SGDLS and CDR2 YYNGEE. The CDR3 covers 16 residues. Unmatched junction bases numbered 9, after V lost 4 bases and J lost 4 bases. CDR3 residues: CASSSTTSGAYNEQFF. The CDR3, as DNA: TGTGCCAGCAGCTCAACGACTAGCGGAGCTTACAATGAGCAGTTCTTC.

The chain recombines TRBV3-1 (or the pseudogene TRBV3-2) with TRBJ1-1; a weak D match, TRBD1 (5 bases). V was cut by 1 base and J by 5 bases, with 11 bases left in between. The length of the CDR3 is 14 residues. Germline-derived CDR1 and CDR2 are LGHDT and YNNKEL (reference sequence). DNA for the CDR3: TGTGCCAGCAGCCAAGTGGGGGGTCGGACTGAAGCTTTCTTT. The encoded protein is CASSQVGGRTEAFF.

The CDR3 region is CASSFGRDWGGTDTQYF. The CDR3 DNA is TGTGCCAGCAGCTTCGGTCGTGATTGGGGGGGCACAGATACGCAGTATTTT. The chain recombines TRBV5-8 with TRBJ2-3; a possible D gene is TRBD2 (6 bases). The CDR3 spans 17 residues. The germline V gene has CDR1 SGHTS and CDR2 YDEGEE. V was trimmed by 2 bases and J by 1 base, leaving 17 bases between them.

V is TRBV21-1 and J is TRBJ2-3; the tabulated D call, TRBD2, remains unverified against the DNA. TRBV21-1 constitutes a pseudogene. This CDR3 region has 13 residues. The CDR3 spells CASSKGEGDTQYF. Written as DNA, the CDR3 is TGTGCCAGCAGCAAAGGGGAGGGCGATACGCAGTATTTT.

The chain links TRBV5-1 to TRBJ2-5, with 10 bases lining up with TRBD2. V dropped 0 bases and J dropped 5; count of bases not matched to a gene: 7. CDR1 and CDR2 (germline): SGHRS, YFSETQ. CDR3 length equals 16 residues. The CDR3 bases are TGCGCCAGCAGCTTGGGGAGAAGCGGGGGGGCGGAGACCCAGTACTTC. This gives the protein CASSLGRSGGAETQYF.

The chain is built from TRBV28 and TRBJ2-5; 12 nucleotides agree with TRBD2. The CDR3 is 15 amino acids. With 3 bases clipped from V and 4 bases from J, the junction kept 3 bases outside the gene matches. Germline-derived CDR1 and CDR2 are MDHEN and SYDVKM. The CDR3 nucleotides are TGTGCCAGCAGTTTTCCTAGCGGGGGGGCAGAGACCCAGTACTTC. It encodes CASSFPSGGAETQYF.

The V and J genes are TRBV18 and TRBJ2-2; 10 bases map to TRBD2. The V segment lost 0 bases and the J segment 5 bases; nucleotides outside the gene matches: 6. The CDR3 is made up of 17 amino acids. Germline V gives CDR1 KGHSH, CDR2 LQKENI. Here the CDR3 reads CASSPPGTSVLTGELFF. The DNA for the CDR3 is TGTGCCAGCTCACCACCCGGGACTAGCGTGTTAACCGGGGAGCTGTTTTTT.

The chain has TRBV5-4 and TRBJ2-2; possibly TRBD2 for D (5 bases). Germline CDR1 reads SGHNT; CDR2 reads YYREEE (reference sequence). The CDR3 contains 17 residues. V gave up 4 bases and J gave up 2 bases, with 18 bases separating them. In DNA form, the CDR3 reads TGTGCCAGCAGCGCGGATATTAGCGCGGCCAACACCGGGGAGCTGTTTTTT. Translation gives CASSADISAANTGELFF.

The chain combines TRBV19 with TRBJ2-7; no clear D. Germline CDR1 is LNHDA and CDR2 is SQIVND (reference sequence). The V gene lost 2 bases and the J gene lost 2 bases, with 7 bases spanning the gap. The CDR3 runs to 13 residues. The CDR3 DNA follows: TGTGCCAGTAGTATATCGGGTCCCTACGAGCAGTACTTC. Amino acids: CASSISGPYEQYF.

The chain has TRBV7-8 and TRBJ2-5, with 9 bases aligning to TRBD2. Trimming removed 6 bases from V and 5 bases from J; junction bases left unmatched: 10. The CDR3 is 15 amino acids. From germline, CDR1 is SGHVS and CDR2 FQNEAQ. The CDR3 DNA follows: TGTGCCAGCAGGCGGCGGCGGGAGGGAGGGGAGACCCAGTACTTC. It encodes CASRRRREGGETQYF. Variable domain in full (rest from reference TRBV7-8 and TRBJ2-5): GAGVSQSPRYKVAKRGQDVALRCDPISGHVSLFWYQQALGQGPEFLTYFQNEAQLDKSGLPSDRFFAERPEGSVSTLKIQRTQQEDSAVYLCASRRRREGGETQYFGPGTRLLVL.

The V gene is TRBV28, the J gene TRBJ1-5, with 9 bases matching TRBD1. CDR1 MDHEN and CDR2 SYDVKM come from the germline V gene. After removal of 7 bases from V and 6 bases from J, the junction contained 4 bases not matched to a gene. The length of the CDR3 is 13 residues. DNA of the CDR3: TGTGCCAGCACAACAGGGGGCGTTCAGCCCCAGCATTTT. It encodes CASTTGGVQPQHF.

In its sample, this clone was seen once. J is TRBJ2-7 and V is TRBV6-5; TRBD1 is a possible D gene (6 bases). Germline-derived CDR1 and CDR2 are MNHEY and SVGAGI. CDR3 length: 13 amino acids. V lost 6 bases to trimming and J lost 3 bases, with 12 bases between them. The CDR3 loop is CASSRHRDYEQYF. CDR3 DNA sequence: TGTGCCAGCAGCCGCCACAGGGACTACGAGCAGTACTTC.

The genes are TRBV9 and TRBJ1-2; D uncertain. CDR3 length equals 15 residues. The germline gives CDR1 SGDLS, CDR2 YYNGEE. The germline V and J ends were trimmed by 3 bases and 1 base, with 13 bases remaining between them. The CDR3 bases are TGTGCCAGCAGCGCCCTTGCCGGACTTAACTATGGCTACACCTTC. Translating it yields CASSALAGLNYGYTF.

The rearrangement links TRBV28 to TRBJ1-2; TRBD1 might be the D (5 bases). This CDR3 contains 16 residues. V lost 5 bases, J lost 4 bases, and 20 bases lay in between. Germline V lookup: CDR1 MDHEN, CDR2 SYDVKM. The CDR3 DNA reads TGTGCCAGCAGTCCGGGGCCCGGCGGGGGTTTCTATGGCTACACCTTC. It codes for CASSPGPGGGFYGYTF.

In its sample, this clone was seen once. This rearrangement joins TRBV4-1 to TRBJ2-2, with 8 positions matching TRBD1. The CDR3 extends over 15 amino acids. CDR1 and CDR2 from the germline V gene are MGHRA and YSYEKL. Trimming took 4 bases from V and 6 from J; bases not matched to a gene: 7. CDR3 region: CASSRMGQAAGELFF. The CDR3 DNA reads as TGCGCCAGCAGCCGAATGGGACAGGCTGCCGGGGAGCTGTTTTTT.

This chain uses TRBV5-6 with TRBJ1-5, with 10 bases that match TRBD1. Germline V gene lookup returns CDR1 SGHDT and CDR2 YYEEEE. Unmatched junction bases numbered 1, after V lost 0 bases and J lost 4 bases. The CDR3 loop spans 15 amino acids. The CDR3 protein is CASSLGTGGNQPQHF. The CDR3 DNA follows: TGTGCCAGCAGCTTGGGGACAGGGGGGAATCAGCCCCAGCATTTT.

This chain's CDR3 is CASSLISPRGYIQYF. CDR3 bases: TGTGCCAGCAGCTTGATATCACCCCGGGGATACATTCAGTACTTC. The chain couples TRBV5-6 to TRBJ2-4, with TRBD2 as a possible D gene (5 bases). With 1 base removed from V and 8 bases from J, the gap between germline ends came to 16 bases. Germline-derived CDR1 and CDR2 are SGHDT and YYEEEE. CDR3 size: 15 residues.

The chain couples TRBV21-1 to TRBJ2-7; the DNA was not compared with TRBD1, the D call given in the table. TRBV21-1 is termed a pseudogene. The CDR3 has 14 residues. This chain's CDR3 is CASSNGTASHEQYV. The CDR3 nucleotides are TGTGCCAGCAGCAATGGGACAGCTTCGCACGAGCAGTACGTC.

The chain recombines TRBV3-1 (or the pseudogene TRBV3-2) with TRBJ1-2, with a tentative D call TRBD1 (6 bases). CDR1 LGHDT and CDR2 YNNKEL come from the germline V gene (reference sequence). V was pared by 0 bases and J by 4 bases, with 15 bases between. CDR3 length equals 16 residues. The CDR3 DNA reads as TGTGCCAGCAGCCAAGATACGGGACATGTGTTCTATGGCTACACCTTC. This translates into CASSQDTGHVFYGYTF.